This is a list of T cell receptor beta chains from one sample in a study of T cell responses to AZD1222 COVID-19 vaccine. Profiled with immunoSEQ multiplex PCR; TCRdb holds only in-frame clones, not every one. The repertoire includes around 67,000 clones, under 90% of them detected once, and 21% sits in the top ten. Specimen: peripheral blood, collected on day 0 of AZD1222 vaccination. Receptors originate from an adult in good health. The conserved cysteine and the conserved F or W are not part of the CDR3 here. The order of the fields is CDR3 protein, V gene, J gene, clone size. Clone size is not always given. Where it is, it says once, few, many or a class for expanded clones.

CDR3: ASSSGTLYEQY
V: TRBV7-8
J: TRBJ2-7
size: few

CDR3: AWIWGRARDSSYNEQF
V: TRBV30
J: TRBJ2-1
size: .

CDR3: ASSSAGTAEETQY
V: TRBV28
J: TRBJ2-5
size: .

CDR3: ASMGGPGLNYGYT
V: TRBV28
J: TRBJ1-2
size: .

CDR3: ASSRGQGLNTEAF
V: TRBV6-5
J: TRBJ1-1
size: .

CDR3: ASSPGYNEQF
V: TRBV11-2
J: TRBJ2-1
size: few

CDR3: ASSLARITTEKMNTEAF
V: TRBV7-8
J: TRBJ1-1
size: .

CDR3: ASIFAGQGWANYGYT
V: TRBV16
J: TRBJ1-2
size: .

CDR3: ASSSPRGPSYEQY
V: TRBV28
J: TRBJ2-7
size: once

CDR3: ASSPGTVSYEQY
V: TRBV7-3
J: TRBJ2-7
size: .

CDR3: ASSLEYMGVSGNTIY
V: TRBV7-6
J: TRBJ1-3
size: once

CDR3: ATSDRRTGPYEQY
V: TRBV24-1
J: TRBJ2-7
size: .

CDR3: SVVGLSYQETQY
V: TRBV29-1
J: TRBJ2-5
size: .

CDR3: ASSLDYQYNEQF
V: TRBV11-2
J: TRBJ2-1
size: once

CDR3: ASSNSGPLNTEAF
V: TRBV19
J: TRBJ1-1
size: .

CDR3: ASSSLAGAETQY
V: TRBV28
J: TRBJ2-5
size: .

CDR3: ASSLGGQGYSPLH
V: TRBV7-2
J: TRBJ1-6
size: .

CDR3: ASSSTGALEQY
V: TRBV27
J: TRBJ2-7
size: .

CDR3: SVGTSGTGELF
V: TRBV29-1
J: TRBJ2-2
size: .

CDR3: ASSLSGGSSYEQY
V: TRBV18
J: TRBJ2-7
size: once

CDR3: ASGMSRVVYEKLF
V: TRBV2
J: TRBJ1-4
size: .

CDR3: ASSPPQRTAEAF
V: TRBV18
J: TRBJ1-1
size: .

CDR3: SVEGDGYYGYT
V: TRBV29-1
J: TRBJ1-2
size: .

CDR3: ASSSRLAGALRGEQF
V: TRBV27
J: TRBJ2-1
size: .

CDR3: ASSILQGNEQF
V: TRBV19
J: TRBJ2-1
size: .

CDR3: ASSYSRALEY
V: TRBV6-6
J: TRBJ2-7
size: .

CDR3: ASTYAAEETQY
V: TRBV28
J: TRBJ2-5
size: .

CDR3: ASVLRTAFRTDEQY
V: TRBV5-8
J: TRBJ2-7
size: .

CDR3: ASSPTGANVLT
V: TRBV9
J: TRBJ2-6
size: .

CDR3: AWSLGINYGYT
V: TRBV30
J: TRBJ1-2
size: .

CDR3: ASSPGRGMSYT
V: TRBV11-1
J: TRBJ1-2
size: .

CDR3: ASSQDMGPYEAF
V: TRBV4-1
J: TRBJ1-1
size: .

CDR3: ASSLPSSSYNEQF
V: TRBV7-2
J: TRBJ2-1
size: .

CDR3: ASTGLAGTTYEQY
V: TRBV27
J: TRBJ2-7
size: .

CDR3: ASSTHRVPYNEQF
V: TRBV9
J: TRBJ2-1
size: .

CDR3: ASSSPGEPLH
V: TRBV7-3
J: TRBJ1-6
size: .

CDR3: ASSRRTSGNNEQF
V: TRBV3-1/TRBV3-2
J: TRBJ2-1
size: .

CDR3: ASSTGQGTYSNQPQH
V: TRBV19
J: TRBJ1-5
size: .

CDR3: AWIRTDHSGANVLT
V: TRBV30
J: TRBJ2-6
size: .